The 29 T cell receptor beta chains given below trace back to one sample, sequenced in a study of T cells in narcolepsy. Here immunoSEQ multiplex PCR was the method, and the copy in TCRdb shows in-frame clones only, minus some. Of approximately 30,000 clones listed, 80% were seen once; the top ten hold approximately 1.1%. Sequencing was done on a sample of memory (CD45RA-) CD4+ T cells from blood. These receptors came from a human donor in good health.

This clone came up a few times. The DNA of the CDR3 is TGTGCCAGCAGTGTCCCTAGCGGGGGCGGGGATACGCAGTATTTT. Translation gives CASSVPSGGGDTQYF. The rearrangement uses TRBV6-1 and TRBJ2-3, with TRBD2 matching 10 bases. This CDR3 is 15 amino acids long. From germline, CDR1 is MNHNS and CDR2 SASEGT. After removal of 4 bases from V and 6 bases from J, the junction contained 7 bases not matched to a gene.

The chain joins TRBV27 to TRBJ2-1; the match to TRBD1 covers 7 bases. From germline, CDR1 is MNHEY and CDR2 SMNVEV (reference sequence). There are 17 residues in the CDR3. Germline trimming cut 3 bases from V and 3 bases from J; bases unmatched to any gene: 11. The chain's CDR3 is CASSFLTRGQGYNEQFF. Here the CDR3 DNA reads TGTGCCAGCAGTTTCCTAACTAGGGGGCAAGGCTACAATGAGCAGTTCTTC.

The J gene is TRBJ1-2, the V gene TRBV9; 8 bases agree with TRBD1. This CDR3 is built from 15 residues. The germline gives CDR1 SGDLS, CDR2 YYNGEE. V shed 5 bases, J shed 2 bases, and the junction held 8 bases outside the gene matches. The CDR3 DNA is TGTGCCAGCAGTGATAGGACAGGGCTGAACTATGGCTACACCTTC. It is translated as CASSDRTGLNYGYTF.

CDR3 in amino acids: CASSLYRDSRETQYF. The CDR3 DNA is TGTGCCAGCAGTTTATACCGGGACAGCCGAGAGACCCAGTACTTC. The V gene is TRBV27, the J gene TRBJ2-5; 7 bases are a match to TRBD1. Germline lookup yields CDR1 MNHEY and CDR2 SMNVEV (reference sequence). V trimming: 1 base; J trimming: 4 bases; junction bases outside the gene matches: 6. The CDR3 runs 15 residues.

This clone was seen only a few times. The chain employs TRBV5-1 and TRBJ2-7, with 9 nucleotides matching TRBD1. The CDR3 has 14 residues. With V trimmed by 6 bases and J by 5 bases, 9 bases remained unmatched. Germline values: CDR1 SGHRS, CDR2 YFSETQ. This CDR3 reads CASTWDRATDEQYF. CDR3 DNA sequence: TGCGCCAGCACCTGGGACAGGGCGACAGACGAGCAGTACTTC.

The sample holds one count of this clone. The chain combines TRBV7-3 with TRBJ2-1; D is ambiguous. Germline V gene sequence: CDR1 SGHTA, CDR2 FQGTGA. This CDR3 is built from 16 residues. V lost 8 bases and J lost 6, with 23 bases in between. CDR3 DNA sequence: TGTGCCAGCTCGATAGGGTCCCGACGTCCTCCCAATGAGCAGTTCTTC. It encodes CASSIGSRRPPNEQFF.

The CDR3 region is CASSRTRQGPPTYNEQFF. CDR3 DNA: TGTGCCAGCTCCCGCACCCGACAGGGCCCTCCAACCTACAATGAGCAGTTCTTC. This chain connects TRBV18 to TRBJ2-1, with 7 bases lining up with TRBD1. CDR1 KGHSH and CDR2 LQKENI come from the germline V gene. V lost 6 bases to trimming and J lost 2 bases; unmatched junction nucleotides: 16. CDR3 length: 18 amino acids.

As concerns this clone: The same CDR3 arises from other DNA sequences in this sample as well. The chain joins TRBV6-1 to TRBJ1-4; D call uncertain. V lost 1 base to trimming and J lost 8 bases, with 14 bases between them. The germline V gene has CDR1 MNHNS and CDR2 SASEGT. The CDR3 extends over 15 amino acids. CDR3 protein: CASSEGGGSGEKLFF. In DNA, the CDR3 is TGTGCCAGCAGTGAAGGGGGAGGGTCAGGAGAAAAACTGTTTTTT.

The chain combines TRBV18 with TRBJ1-1, with TRBD1 as a possible D gene (5 bases). CDR3 size: 17 residues. Per the germline V gene, CDR1 is KGHSH and CDR2 is LQKENI. The V end lost 5 bases, the J end lost 0 bases, and 19 bases lay between the germline ends. The CDR3 spells CASSSRGDGGMNTEAFF. As DNA, the CDR3 is TGTGCCAGCTCATCCCGAGGGGACGGGGGAATGAACACTGAAGCTTTCTTT.

The chain combines TRBV4-3 with TRBJ1-6; D is perhaps TRBD1 (6 bases). The CDR3 has 15 residues. Germline V gene data show CDR1 as LGHNA and CDR2 as YSLEER. Between the trimmed V and J ends, which lost 0 bases and 10 bases, there was a span of 13 bases. The chain's CDR3 is CASSQDGRGRSPLHF. The CDR3 nucleotides read TGCGCCAGCAGCCAAGATGGCAGGGGACGATCACCCCTCCACTTT.

To note about this clone: The junction and the germline gene differ at one end; a read error may be behind it. The chain couples TRBV7-8 to TRBJ1-6; 9 nucleotides line up with TRBD1. The germline CDR1 and CDR2 sequences are SGHVS and FQNEAQ. The CDR3 length is 15 residues. CDR3 nucleotide sequence: TGTGCCAGCAGCTCGCCTCGGACAGGGGCCCCTACCGTTTACTTT. It yields the protein CASSSPRTGAPTVYF.

V usage is TRBV25-1 and J usage is TRBJ2-5, with TRBD2 identical over 9 bases. The length of the CDR3 is 17 residues. V was clipped by 1 base and J by 2 bases; unmatched bases: 8. Germline CDR1 and CDR2: MGHDK and SYGVNS. The CDR3 is CASSEWGSGGPQETQYF. The CDR3, as DNA: TGTGCCAGCAGTGAATGGGGTAGCGGGGGACCACAAGAGACCCAGTACTTC.

The J gene is TRBJ1-6, the V gene TRBV19; D is undetermined. V was cut by 4 bases and J by 6 bases, with 7 bases left in between. CDR1 and CDR2 from the germline V gene are LNHDA and SQIVND (reference sequence). CDR3 length: 13 amino acids. This CDR3 reads CASSNRVNSPLHF. CDR3 nucleotides: TGTGCCAGTAGTAACCGTGTTAATTCACCCCTCCACTTT.

This chain uses TRBV12-5 with TRBJ1-3; D not resolved. The CDR3 runs 14 residues. Trimming took off 7 bases at V and 4 bases at J, with 14 bases between the two ends. CDR1 is LGHNT, CDR2 FRNRAP, per germline. DNA of the CDR3: TGTGCTAGTGCTCCGGGGAGTCCCGGAAACACCATATATTTT. Encoded protein: CASAPGSPGNTIYF.

In its sample, this clone is medium-sized. The chain employs TRBV9 and TRBJ1-3; D gene unclear. This CDR3 contains 17 residues. Germline values: CDR1 SGDLS, CDR2 YYNGEE. Trimming removed 3 bases at V and 0 bases at J, with 16 bases between. The CDR3 sequence: CASSATPGQFSGNTIYF. The CDR3 coding sequence is TGTGCCAGCAGCGCCACTCCCGGGCAGTTCTCTGGAAACACCATATATTTT.

The gene calls are TRBV6-1 and TRBJ1-1; D not certain. V was pared by 4 bases and J by 3 bases, with 9 bases between. Germline V gene lookup returns CDR1 MNHNS and CDR2 SASEGT. CDR3 length equals 13 residues. The CDR3 sequence: CASSAGRYTEAFF. DNA of the CDR3: TGTGCCAGCAGTGCCGGACGGTACACTGAAGCTTTCTTT.

V and J are TRBV2 and TRBJ2-2; D gene uncertain. In germline, CDR1 is SNHLY, CDR2 FYNNEI. The CDR3 covers 15 residues. The V end lost 4 bases, the J end lost 0 bases, and 9 bases lay between the germline ends. CDR3 residues: CASSVRQPNTGELFF. Written as DNA, the CDR3 is TGTGCCAGCAGTGTTCGGCAGCCGAACACCGGGGAGCTGTTTTTT.

This chain connects TRBV4-2 to TRBJ2-3; D ambiguous. In germline, CDR1 is LGHNA, CDR2 YNFKEQ. This CDR3 has 13 amino acids. The germline V and J ends were trimmed by 4 bases and 6 bases, with 11 bases remaining between them. CDR3 in DNA: TGTGCCAGCAGCCCTACAGAGTTCGATACGCAGTATTTT. Its protein is CASSPTEFDTQYF.

V and J are TRBV14 and TRBJ1-1, with unresolved D. Germline lookup yields CDR1 SGHDN and CDR2 FVKESK. V was pared by 4 bases and J by 4 bases, with 19 bases between. This CDR3 spans 16 amino acids. The CDR3 protein is CASSLEPIGWATEAFF. The CDR3 nucleotides are TGTGCCAGCAGCCTCGAACCGATAGGGTGGGCCACTGAAGCTTTCTTT.

This clone has a single count. This chain links TRBV7-8 with TRBJ2-7; D not certain. Germline values: CDR1 SGHVS, CDR2 FQNEAQ. V was clipped by 1 base and J by 7 bases, with 11 bases between them. This CDR3 has 13 residues. The chain's CDR3 is CASSLGRMKEQYF. Here the CDR3 DNA reads TGTGCCAGCAGCTTAGGCCGGATGAAGGAGCAGTACTTC.

The CDR3 DNA reads TGTGCCAGCAGCCTGGGACGAAGCACAGATACGCAGTATTTT. Protein product: CASSLGRSTDTQYF. The rearrangement links TRBV5-8 to TRBJ2-3; tentatively, D is TRBD1 or TRBD2 (5 bases each). CDR3 length equals 14 residues. Looked up from germline, CDR1 is SGHTS and CDR2 is YDEGEE. Trimming removed 4 bases from V and 0 bases from J, with 9 bases in between. The whole variable domain, remainder taken from reference TRBV5-8 and TRBJ2-3, is EAGVTQSPTHLIKTRGQQATLRCSPISGHTSVYWYQQALGLGLQFLLWYDEGEERNRGNFPPRFSGRQFPNYSSELNVNALELEDSALYLCASSLGRSTDTQYFGPGTRLTVL.

This chain links TRBV5-1 with TRBJ1-1; no firm D call. Looked up from germline, CDR1 is SGHRS and CDR2 is YFSETQ. The V and J ends lost 1 base and 1 base respectively, with 8 bases between them. This CDR3 has 14 residues. The CDR3, as DNA: TGCGCCAGCAGCTTGTCAGCGTCGAACACTGAAGCTTTCTTT. Its protein product is CASSLSASNTEAFF.

The chain links TRBV28 to TRBJ1-5; D uncertain. Per germline, CDR1 MDHEN and CDR2 SYDVKM. V shed 3 bases and J shed 5 bases, with 8 bases lying between them. The CDR3 length is 13 residues. The CDR3 protein is CASSFRLYQPQHF. The CDR3, as DNA: TGTGCCAGCAGTTTTCGCCTTTATCAGCCCCAGCATTTT.

The chain combines TRBV4-1 with TRBJ2-7, with D unresolved. Looked up from germline, CDR1 is MGHRA and CDR2 is YSYEKL. With 0 bases removed from V and 2 bases from J, the gap between germline ends came to 11 bases. This CDR3 region has 15 residues. The CDR3 spells CASSQDPGVAYEQYF. DNA of the CDR3: TGCGCCAGCAGCCAAGATCCTGGTGTGGCCTACGAGCAGTACTTC.

J is TRBJ2-2 and V is TRBV21-1; the listed D gene, TRBD2, was not tested against the DNA. TRBV21-1 is annotated as a pseudogene. The CDR3 length is 19 residues. In DNA form, the CDR3 reads TGTGCCAGCAGCATCTGTCGGCTAGCGGGAGTTAAGAACACCGGGGAGCTGTTTTTT. This codes for CASSICRLAGVKNTGELFF.

The chain carries TRBV7-9 and TRBJ1-5; D not resolved. The germline gives CDR1 SEHNR, CDR2 FQNEAQ (reference sequence). The CDR3 has 14 residues. Trimming removed 1 base at V and 2 bases at J, with 6 bases between. The CDR3: CASSLGFGNQPQHF. The CDR3 region has the DNA TGTGCCAGCAGCTTAGGATTTGGCAATCAGCCCCAGCATTTT.

The V and J genes are TRBV4-3 and TRBJ2-7; tentative D call: TRBD1 (6 bases). CDR1 LGHNA and CDR2 YSLEER come from the germline V gene. CDR3 length equals 15 residues. V was shortened by 4 bases and J by 2 bases, with 15 bases between the two germline ends. CDR3 sequence reads: CASSLIRGPAYEQYF. As DNA, the CDR3 is TGCGCCAGCAGCCTGATCAGGGGTCCCGCCTACGAGCAGTACTTC.

The chain is built from TRBV28 and TRBJ1-1, with D possibly being TRBD1 (5 bases). The CDR3 sequence is 12 residues long. Trimming left V 3 bases short and J 8 bases short, with 10 bases between. In germline, CDR1 is MDHEN, CDR2 SYDVKM. The CDR3 nucleotides are TGTGCCAGCAGTTTCGGGACGGCAGAAGCTTTCTTT. Translating it yields CASSFGTAEAFF.

J is TRBJ1-5 and V is TRBV6-5; D not resolved. Trimming shortened V by 4 bases and J by 7 bases, and 11 bases separated the two germline ends. The CDR3 extends over 13 amino acids. Germline V gives CDR1 MNHEY, CDR2 SVGAGI. The CDR3 DNA is TGTGCCAGCAGTTTGGACCGGGAACAGCCCCAGCATTTT. This codes for CASSLDREQPQHF.